This T cell receptor (beta chain) was recorded in a study of post-analysis software for immune sequencing data. Across the whole study: Disease trajectories encompassed relapsing-remitting, secondary progressive and progressive-relapsing multiple sclerosis.

The authors incorporated unique molecular identifiers into the TCR beta cDNA libraries. Each CDR3 protein is one row after TCRdb ran MiXCR on the PCR reads. The table lists over 700,000 distinct CDR3 sequences, roughly 27% of them singletons. V lost 5 bases and J 5 bases, leaving 12 bases between the germline ends. This CDR3 is built from 14 residues. CDR1 is MNHEY and CDR2 is SVGAGI in the germline V gene. Findings and limits, study-wide: Under the F measure, samples that were prepared in one batch clustered strongly together. Controls showed lower frequencies than patients for roughly five TRBV segments, and TRBV5-6, TRBV5-1 and TRBV20-1 were among these. For normalized Chao1 diversity, multiple sclerosis patients scored significantly lower than controls did.

Note on this clonotype: Its antigen is unknown.

The chain joins TRBV6-5 to TRBJ1-4, with a weak D call TRBD1 (6 bases). Sequenced sample: blood. The receptor was derived from a girl between 10 and 17 years old with multiple sclerosis. CDR3 DNA: TGTGCCAGCAGTGAGGGACACTACAATGAAAAACTGTTTTTT. It specifies CASSEGHYNEKLFF.